This TCR beta chain was sequenced in a study of blood T cell repertoires in COVID-19. At the level of the study: From T cells, B-cell-depleted T cells, or PBMCs came the material, which was cDNA or gDNA.

Germline V gene data show CDR1 as DFQATT and CDR2 as SNEGSKA (reference sequence). The V segment lost 3 bases and the J segment 3 bases; nucleotides outside the gene matches: 10. This CDR3 region has 16 residues. The assay was immunoSEQ multiplex PCR, and TCRdb's table has in-frame clones only and misses some. The data show approximately 300,000 clones, approximately 90% seen once. This chain links TRBV20-1 with TRBJ2-7, with 11 nucleotides matching TRBD2. Sequenced input: peripheral blood. This clonotype was sampled from a woman in her fifties or sixties with COVID-19, enrolled during active disease. CDR3 loop: CSASLASGRIIYEQYF. Here the CDR3 DNA reads TGCAGTGCTAGTTTGGCTAGCGGGAGGATTATCTACGAGCAGTACTTC.